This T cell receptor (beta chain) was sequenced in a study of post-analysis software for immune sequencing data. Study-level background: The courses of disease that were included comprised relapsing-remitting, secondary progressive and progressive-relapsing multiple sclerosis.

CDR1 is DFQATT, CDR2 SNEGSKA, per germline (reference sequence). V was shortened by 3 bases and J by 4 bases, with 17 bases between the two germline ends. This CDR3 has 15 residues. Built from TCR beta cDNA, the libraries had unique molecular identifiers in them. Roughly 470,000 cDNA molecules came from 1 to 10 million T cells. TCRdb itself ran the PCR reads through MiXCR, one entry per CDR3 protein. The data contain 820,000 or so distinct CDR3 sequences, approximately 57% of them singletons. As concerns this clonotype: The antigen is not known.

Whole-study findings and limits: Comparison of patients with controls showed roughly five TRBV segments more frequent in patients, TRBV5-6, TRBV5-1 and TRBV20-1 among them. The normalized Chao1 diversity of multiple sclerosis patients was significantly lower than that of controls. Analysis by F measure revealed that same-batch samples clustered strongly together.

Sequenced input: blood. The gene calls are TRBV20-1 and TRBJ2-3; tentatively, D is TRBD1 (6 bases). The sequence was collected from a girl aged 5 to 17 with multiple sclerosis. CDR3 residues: CSARGSTGISDTQYF. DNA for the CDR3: TGCAGTGCTAGGGGGAGTACAGGGATATCAGATACGCAGTATTTT.